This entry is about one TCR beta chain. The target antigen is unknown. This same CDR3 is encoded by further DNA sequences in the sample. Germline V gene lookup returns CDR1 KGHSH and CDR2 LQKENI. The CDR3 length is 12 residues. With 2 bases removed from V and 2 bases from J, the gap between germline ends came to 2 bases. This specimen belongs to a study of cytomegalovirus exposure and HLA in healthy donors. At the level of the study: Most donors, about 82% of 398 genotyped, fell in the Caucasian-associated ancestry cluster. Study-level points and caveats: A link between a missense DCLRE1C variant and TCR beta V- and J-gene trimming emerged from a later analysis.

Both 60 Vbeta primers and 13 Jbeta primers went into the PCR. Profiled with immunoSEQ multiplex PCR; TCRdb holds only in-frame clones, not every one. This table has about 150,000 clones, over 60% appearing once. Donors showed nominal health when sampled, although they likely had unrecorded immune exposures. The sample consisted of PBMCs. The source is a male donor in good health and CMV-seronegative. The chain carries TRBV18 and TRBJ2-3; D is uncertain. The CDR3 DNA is TGTGCCAGCTCACCATACACAGATACGCAGTATTTT. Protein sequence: CASSPYTDTQYF.